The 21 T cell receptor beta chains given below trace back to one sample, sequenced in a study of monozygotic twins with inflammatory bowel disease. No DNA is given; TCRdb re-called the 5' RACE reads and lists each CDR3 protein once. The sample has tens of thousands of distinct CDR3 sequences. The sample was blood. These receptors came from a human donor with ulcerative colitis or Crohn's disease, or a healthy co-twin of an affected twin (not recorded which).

This CDR3 is CASSLGGTSGNNEQFF. V usage is TRBV11-2 and J usage is TRBJ2-1; the D gene TCRdb calls, TRBD2, cannot be checked with no DNA. CDR3 length equals 16 residues. In germline, CDR1 is SGHAT, CDR2 FQNNGV. Based on the CDR3 plus reference TRBV11-2 and TRBJ2-1, the full variable domain is EAGVAQSPRYKIIEKRQSVAFWCNPISGHATLYWYQQILGQGPKLLIQFQNNGVVDDSQLPKDRFSAERLKGVDSTLKIQPAKLEDSAVYLCASSLGGTSGNNEQFFGPGTRLTVL.

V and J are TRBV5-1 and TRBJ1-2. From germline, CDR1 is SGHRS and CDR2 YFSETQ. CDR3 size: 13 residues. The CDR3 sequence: CASSLDPNYGYTF.

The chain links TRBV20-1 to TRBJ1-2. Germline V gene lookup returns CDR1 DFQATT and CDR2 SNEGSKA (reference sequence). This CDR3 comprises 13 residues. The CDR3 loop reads CSAFRTANYGYTF.

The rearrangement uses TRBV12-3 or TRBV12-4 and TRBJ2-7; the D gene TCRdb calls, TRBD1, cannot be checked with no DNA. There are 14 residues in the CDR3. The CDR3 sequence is CASKPGQGNYEQYF.

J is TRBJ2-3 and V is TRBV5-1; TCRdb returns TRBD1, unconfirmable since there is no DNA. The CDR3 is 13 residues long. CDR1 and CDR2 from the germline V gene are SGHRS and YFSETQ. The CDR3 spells CASTRDTTNTQYF.

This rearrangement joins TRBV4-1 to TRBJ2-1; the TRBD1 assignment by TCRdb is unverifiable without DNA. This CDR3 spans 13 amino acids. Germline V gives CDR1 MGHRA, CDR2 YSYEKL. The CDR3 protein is CASSRQGMDEQFF.

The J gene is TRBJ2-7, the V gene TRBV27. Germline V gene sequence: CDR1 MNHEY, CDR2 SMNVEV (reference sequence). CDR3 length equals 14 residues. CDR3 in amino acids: CASSLWNSHYEQYF.

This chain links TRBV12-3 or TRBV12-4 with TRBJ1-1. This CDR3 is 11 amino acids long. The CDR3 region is CASSFHTEAFF.

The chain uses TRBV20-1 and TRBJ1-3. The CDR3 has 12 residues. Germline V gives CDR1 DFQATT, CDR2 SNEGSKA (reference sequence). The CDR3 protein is CSASSRLDTIYF.

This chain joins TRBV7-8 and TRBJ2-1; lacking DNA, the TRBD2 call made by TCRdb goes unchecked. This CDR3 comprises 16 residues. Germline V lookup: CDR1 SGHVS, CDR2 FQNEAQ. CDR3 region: CASSFASGGHHNEQFF.

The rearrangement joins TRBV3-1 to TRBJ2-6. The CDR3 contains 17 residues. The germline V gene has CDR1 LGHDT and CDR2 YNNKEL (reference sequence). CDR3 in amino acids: CASSQYAGRPGANVLTF.

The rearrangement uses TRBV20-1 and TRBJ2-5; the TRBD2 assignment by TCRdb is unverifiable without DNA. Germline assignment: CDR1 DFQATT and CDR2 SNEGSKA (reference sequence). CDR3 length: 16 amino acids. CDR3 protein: CSAPSSSGLVLETQYF.

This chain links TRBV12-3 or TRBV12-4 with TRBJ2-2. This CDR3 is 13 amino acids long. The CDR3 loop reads CASSLGGTGELFF.

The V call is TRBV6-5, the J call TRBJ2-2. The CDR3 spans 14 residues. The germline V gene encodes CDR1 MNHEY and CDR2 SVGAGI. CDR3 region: CASSYSVYTGELFF.

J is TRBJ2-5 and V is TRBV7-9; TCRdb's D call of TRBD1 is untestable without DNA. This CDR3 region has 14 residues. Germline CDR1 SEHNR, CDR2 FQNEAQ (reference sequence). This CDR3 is CASSLVGPQETQYF.

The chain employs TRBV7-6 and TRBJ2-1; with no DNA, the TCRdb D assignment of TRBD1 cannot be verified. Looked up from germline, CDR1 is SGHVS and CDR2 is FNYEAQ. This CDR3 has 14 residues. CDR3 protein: CASSLRDREYEQFF.

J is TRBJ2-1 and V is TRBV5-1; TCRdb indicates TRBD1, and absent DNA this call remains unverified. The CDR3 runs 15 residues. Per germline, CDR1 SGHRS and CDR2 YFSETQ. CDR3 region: CASSPGPRGNNEQFF.

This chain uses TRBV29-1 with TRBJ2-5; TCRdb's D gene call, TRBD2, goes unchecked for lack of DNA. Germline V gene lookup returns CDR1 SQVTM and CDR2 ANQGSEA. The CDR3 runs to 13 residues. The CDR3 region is CSVSRDWQETQYF.

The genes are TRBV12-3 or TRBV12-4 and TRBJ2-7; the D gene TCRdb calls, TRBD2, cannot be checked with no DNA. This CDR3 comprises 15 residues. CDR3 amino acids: CASSSTQRGKGEQYF.

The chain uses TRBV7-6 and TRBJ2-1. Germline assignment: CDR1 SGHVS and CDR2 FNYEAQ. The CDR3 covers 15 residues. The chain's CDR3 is CASSLAGQHYNEQFF.

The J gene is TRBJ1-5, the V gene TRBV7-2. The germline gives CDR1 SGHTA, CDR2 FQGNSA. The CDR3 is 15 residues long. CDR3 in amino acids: CASSLGTASNQPQHF.